A single sample is the source of the 10 T cell receptor beta chains below, sequenced in a study of technical replicates of blood from a handful of donors. Using immunoSEQ multiplex PCR, the repertoire was profiled, and TCRdb retains in-frame clones only, with some absent. The data hold about 76,000 clones, with around 86% observed a single time. Sequencing used PBMCs. The source of these receptors is a human donor in good health. Some clones in this sample may be carry-over from other donors' samples.

The chain has TRBV18 and TRBJ2-7; 9 nucleotides line up with TRBD1. The junction had 4 bases not matched to a gene; V was cut back by 2 bases and J by 2 bases. Germline V gene sequence: CDR1 KGHSH, CDR2 LQKENI. The length of the CDR3 is 15 residues. CDR3 sequence (DNA): TGTGCCAGCTCACCAAGCACAGGGGGCGCCTACGAGCAGTACTTC. This translates into CASSPSTGGAYEQYF.

This chain joins TRBV18 and TRBJ1-1, with D tentatively TRBD1 (5 bases). Germline V CDR1 and CDR2: KGHSH, LQKENI. V was cut by 2 bases and J by 0 bases, with 10 bases left in between. CDR3 length equals 15 residues. The chain's CDR3 is CASSPYTGLNTEAFF. CDR3 DNA: TGTGCCAGCTCACCATACACAGGACTGAACACTGAAGCTTTCTTT.

V is TRBV27 and J is TRBJ1-6; TRBD1 aligns across 7 bases. This CDR3 is 17 amino acids long. Germline V gene lookup returns CDR1 MNHEY and CDR2 SMNVEV (reference sequence). Trimming removed 5 bases from V and 9 bases from J; junction bases left unmatched: 16. CDR3 sequence: CASSRRTGTGVGSPLHF. The CDR3 DNA sequence: TGTGCCAGCAGTCGCCGGACAGGTACGGGGGTGGGTTCACCCCTCCACTTT.

The chain recombines TRBV6-5 with TRBJ2-2, with TRBD1 matching 8 bases. Unmatched junction bases numbered 9, after V lost 6 bases and J lost 6 bases. The CDR3 is 15 amino acids. CDR1 is MNHEY, CDR2 SVGAGI, per germline. In DNA, the CDR3 is TGTGCCAGCAGGTCGGACAGGGAGCCCCCCGGGGAGCTGTTTTTT. This encodes CASRSDREPPGELFF.

The chain joins TRBV19 to TRBJ1-2; 9 bases line up with TRBD1. Germline V CDR1 and CDR2: LNHDA, SQIVND (reference sequence). Germline trimming cut 5 bases from V and 3 bases from J; bases unmatched to any gene: 4. This CDR3 is 14 amino acids long. The CDR3 sequence: CASSFGTGYYGYTF. The DNA for the CDR3 is TGTGCCAGTAGTTTTGGGACAGGGTACTATGGCTACACCTTC.

This clone has just one count. The chain uses TRBV6-5 and TRBJ2-4, with 8 positions matching TRBD1. Trimming removed 2 bases from V and 6 bases from J; junction bases left unmatched: 0. Germline V lookup: CDR1 MNHEY, CDR2 SVGAGI. The CDR3 runs 13 residues. CDR3 nucleotides: TGTGCCAGCAGTTACGACAGGGGAAACATTCAGTACTTC. It encodes CASSYDRGNIQYF.

This CDR3 is CASSQEWVSGVESYGYTF. The CDR3 coding sequence is TGTGCCAGCAGCCAAGAATGGGTATCGGGGGTAGAAAGCTATGGCTACACCTTC. V gene TRBV4-2 combines with J gene TRBJ1-2, with D perhaps matching TRBD1 (5 bases). V was clipped by 0 bases and J by 4 bases, with 21 bases between them. Germline CDR1 is LGHNA and CDR2 is YNFKEQ. This CDR3 has 18 amino acids.

The chain employs TRBV5-1 and TRBJ2-5; 7 positions match TRBD1. This CDR3 has 15 residues. The germline V gene encodes CDR1 SGHRS and CDR2 YFSETQ. Trimming removed 1 base from V and 5 bases from J; junction bases left unmatched: 8. As DNA, the CDR3 is TGCGCCAGCAGCTTGCTGACAGGGTTTGAGGAGACCCAGTACTTC. This encodes CASSLLTGFEETQYF.

This chain joins TRBV29-1 and TRBJ2-1; 7 bases align to TRBD2. Trimming removed 5 bases from V and 3 bases from J; junction bases left unmatched: 7. The CDR3 consists of 14 residues. CDR1 is SQVTM, CDR2 ANQGSEA, per germline. CDR3 sequence reads: CSVYVSGGYNEQFF. CDR3 nucleotides: TGCAGCGTTTATGTGTCGGGAGGCTACAATGAGCAGTTCTTC.

The chain recombines TRBV2 with TRBJ1-1; TRBD1 is a possible D gene (6 bases). From germline, CDR1 is SNHLY and CDR2 FYNNEI. The CDR3 loop spans 12 amino acids. V gave up 7 bases and J gave up 1 base, with 7 bases separating them. The CDR3 protein is CASKTGNTEAFF. The CDR3 region has the DNA TGTGCCAGCAAGACAGGGAACACTGAAGCTTTCTTT.